This T cell receptor (beta chain) stems from a study of T cell responses to AZD1222 COVID-19 vaccine. The study's findings and limits: Donors were chiefly white British, with a greater number of females, and clonal diversity was perhaps underestimated. As reported, nearly half of all spike-specific TCRs target variant regions that are unmutated.

CDR3 length: 16 residues. The V end lost 6 bases, the J end lost 6 bases, and 23 bases lay between the germline ends. Germline assignment: CDR1 SGHRS and CDR2 YFSETQ. The protocol was immunoSEQ multiplex PCR, while the TCRdb copy is restricted to in-frame clones and leaves out a portion. The repertoire holds around 70,000 clones, with 70% to 90% as singletons. With regard to this clone: Its antigen is as yet unknown.

This chain connects TRBV5-1 to TRBJ2-3, with D perhaps TRBD2 (6 bases). The starting material was peripheral blood, obtained 28 days after the second AZD1222 dose. The TCR was taken from an adult who received the AZD1222 COVID-19 vaccine. CDR3 protein: CASTNTPGGMVDTQYF. DNA for the CDR3: TGCGCCAGCACAAACACACCCGGCGGGATGGTTGATACGCAGTATTTT.